The source of this TCR beta chain is a study of tumor and adjacent non-tumor tissue in lung cancer. The wider study: Millions of productive TCRbeta reads were obtained per sample on average.

No cell sorting was done before RNA was extracted from the tissue. Germline lookup yields CDR1 SGHNT and CDR2 YYREEE (reference sequence). This CDR3 region has 14 residues. Study-wide results and caveats: Normal lung showed higher cumulative top 100 clone frequency than tumor. Tumor tissue had significantly higher TCR diversity than normal lung.

TCRbeta libraries were built with three rounds of nested PCR, modified from ARM-PCR. In TCRdb, the multiplex PCR reads were re-called with MiXCR into one record per CDR3 protein. The table shows 75,000 to 100,000 distinct CDR3 sequences, with about 67% occurring only once. For this clonotype: Its specificity is unknown. An end of the junction differs from the germline gene, which may be a read error.

The sequencing sample was made of lung tumor tissue. The chain links TRBV5-4 to TRBJ2-6; a possible D gene is TRBD2 (6 bases). This sequence was found in a man aged 55-75 years with non-small cell lung cancer. The DNA for the CDR3 is TGTTCCAGCAGCCCCCGGGGGTGGGCCAACGTCCTGACTTTC. It yields the protein CSSSPRGWANVLTF.